The present TCR beta chain was sequenced within a study of shared clonotypes between healthy human individuals. This CDR3 has 16 residues. Germline V gene data show CDR1 as MNHEY and CDR2 as SMNVEV (reference sequence). V was cut by 1 base and J by 1 base, with 10 bases left in between. The method was immunoSEQ multiplex PCR; TCRdb's version includes in-frame clones alone and lacks a portion of them. Altogether 2 million to 2.5 million clones are present, 93% being singletons, with the ten largest covering 0.35% to 0.45%. The genes are TRBV27 and TRBJ2-2, with D unclear. This TCR was sampled from a man aged 18 to 30 in good health. Some clones in this sample may be carry-over from other donors' samples. Material for sequencing was naive CD4+ T cells from PBMCs. Subset meaning: CD45RA+ positively selected. The CDR3 region is CASSLFPPKNTGELFF. As DNA, the CDR3 is TGTGCCAGCAGTTTATTCCCTCCTAAGAACACCGGGGAGCTGTTTTTT.